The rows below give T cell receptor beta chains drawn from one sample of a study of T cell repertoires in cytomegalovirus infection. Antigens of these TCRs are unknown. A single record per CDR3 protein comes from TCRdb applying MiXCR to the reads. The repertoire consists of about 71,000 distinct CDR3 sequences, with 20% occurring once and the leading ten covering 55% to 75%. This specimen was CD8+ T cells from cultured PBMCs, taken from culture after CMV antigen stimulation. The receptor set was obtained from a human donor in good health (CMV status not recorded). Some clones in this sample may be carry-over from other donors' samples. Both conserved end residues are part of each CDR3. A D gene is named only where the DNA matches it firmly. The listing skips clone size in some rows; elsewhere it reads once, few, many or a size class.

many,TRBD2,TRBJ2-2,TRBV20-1,CSARSGGEPGELFF,TGCAGTGCTCGGAGCGGGGGGGAACCCGGGGAGCTGTTTTTT
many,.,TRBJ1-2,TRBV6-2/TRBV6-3,CASSRTVDGYTF,TGTGCCAGCAGTAGGACAGTGGATGGCTACACCTTC
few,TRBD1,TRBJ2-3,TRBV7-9,CASSPLQGARSDTQYF,TGTGCCAGCAGCCCTCTACAGGGGGCGCGATCAGATACGCAGTATTTT
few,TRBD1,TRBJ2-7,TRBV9,CASSPPTGNYEQYF,TGTGCCAGCAGCCCCCCGACAGGGAACTACGAGCAGTACTTC
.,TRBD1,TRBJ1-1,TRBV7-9,CASSGTGTETFF,TGTGCCAGCAGCGGCACCGGGACAGAAACTTTCTTT
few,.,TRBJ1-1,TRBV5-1,CASSLALTGMNTEAFF,TGCGCCAGCAGCTTGGCTTTGACGGGCATGAACACTGAAGCTTTCTTT
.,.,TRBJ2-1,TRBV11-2,CASSYHPRGDEQFF,TGTGCCAGCAGCTACCACCCGAGGGGCGATGAGCAGTTCTTC
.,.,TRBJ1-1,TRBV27,CASSLGSLNTEAFF,TGTGCCAGCAGTTTAGGGAGTCTGAACACTGAAGCTTTCTTT
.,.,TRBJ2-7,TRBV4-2,CASSQGQQLIYEQYF,TGTGCCAGCAGCCAAGGCCAACAGCTAATCTACGAGCAGTACTTC
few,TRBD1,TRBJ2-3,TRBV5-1,CASSSGQGVDTQYF,TGCGCCAGCAGCTCGGGACAGGGGGTTGATACGCAGTATTTT
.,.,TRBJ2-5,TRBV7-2,CASSLSFLASQETQYF,TGTGCCAGCAGCTTGTCGTTCCTAGCGAGCCAAGAGACCCAGTACTTC
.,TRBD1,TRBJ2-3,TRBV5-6,CASSLGGTGGFNTQYF,TGTGCCAGCAGCTTGGGCGGGACAGGGGGATTTAATACGCAGTATTTT
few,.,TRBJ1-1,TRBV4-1,CASSPGPANTEAFF,TGCGCCAGCAGCCCGGGACCGGCGAACACTGAAGCTTTCTTT
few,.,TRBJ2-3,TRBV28,CASSPLIVRQDAERSPDTQYF,TGTGCCAGCAGCCCATTGATCGTTAGGCAGGATGCGGAGAGGTCCCCAGATACGCAGTATTTT
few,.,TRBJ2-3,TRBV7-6,CASSLTTSTDTQYF,TGTGCCAGCAGCTTGACGACAAGCACAGATACGCAGTATTTT
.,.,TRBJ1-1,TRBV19,CASSILDRVDTEAFF,TGTGCCAGTAGTATCCTGGACCGGGTGGACACTGAAGCTTTCTTT
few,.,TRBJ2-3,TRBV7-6,CASSETTRSRTDTQYF,TGTGCCAGCAGCGAAACGACCAGGAGCCGCACAGATACGCAGTATTTT
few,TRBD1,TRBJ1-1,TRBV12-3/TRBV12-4,CASSFDRGGTEAFF,TGTGCCAGCAGTTTTGACAGGGGTGGCACTGAAGCTTTCTTT
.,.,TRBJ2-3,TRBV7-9,CASSYNLDTQYF,TGTGCCAGCAGCTATAATCTAGATACGCAGTATTTT
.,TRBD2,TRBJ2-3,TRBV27,CASAFSPAGGLRSTDTQYF,TGTGCCAGCGCCTTTTCCCCAGCGGGGGGCCTCCGCAGCACAGATACGCAGTATTTT
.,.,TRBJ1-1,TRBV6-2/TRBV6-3,CASTYPGKTEAFF,TGTGCCAGCACCTACCCAGGGAAAACTGAAGCTTTCTTT
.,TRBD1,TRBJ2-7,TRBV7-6,CASSSTGGGPYEQYF,TGTGCCAGCAGCTCGACAGGGGGAGGACCCTACGAGCAGTACTTC
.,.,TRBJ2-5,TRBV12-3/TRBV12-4,CASSFIVLETQYF,TGTGCCAGCAGTTTTATAGTTTTGGAGACCCAGTACTTC
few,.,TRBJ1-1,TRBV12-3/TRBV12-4,CASSQRGATEAFF,TGTGCCAGCAGTCAGAGGGGGGCCACTGAAGCTTTCTTT
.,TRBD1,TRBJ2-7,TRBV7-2,CASSTPRDSGIYEQYF,TGTGCCAGCAGCACCCCGAGGGACAGTGGGATCTACGAGCAGTACTTC
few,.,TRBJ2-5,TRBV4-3,CASSREDGTQYF,TGCGCCAGCAGCCGAGAGGACGGGACCCAGTACTTC
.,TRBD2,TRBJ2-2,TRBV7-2,CASSAPGGAGELFF,TGTGCCAGCAGCGCCCCGGGGGGGGCCGGGGAGCTGTTTTTT
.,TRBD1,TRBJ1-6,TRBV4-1,CASSQALDRGNSPLHF,TGCGCCAGCAGCCAAGCTTTAGACAGGGGCAATTCACCCCTCCACTTT
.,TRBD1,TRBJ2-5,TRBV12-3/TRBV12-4,CASSSSQGAETQYF,TGTGCCAGCAGTTCCTCACAGGGGGCTGAGACCCAGTACTTC
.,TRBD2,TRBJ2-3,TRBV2,CASSDGTRGGADTQYF,TGTGCCAGCAGTGATGGGACTAGAGGGGGGGCAGATACGCAGTATTTT
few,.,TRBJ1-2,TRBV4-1,CASSQGAAVGYTF,TGCGCCAGCAGCCAAGGGGCTGCTGTTGGCTACACCTTC
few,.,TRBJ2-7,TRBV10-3,CAISTLTAPSYEQYF,TGTGCCATCAGCACTTTGACAGCTCCCTCCTACGAGCAGTACTTC
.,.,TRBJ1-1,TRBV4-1,CASSFFGGPGNTEAFF,TGCGCCAGCAGCTTTTTCGGGGGGCCGGGGAACACTGAAGCTTTCTTT
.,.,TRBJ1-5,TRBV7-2,CASSLDPVGAYSNQPQHF,TGTGCCAGCAGCTTAGATCCCGTGGGAGCTTATAGCAATCAGCCCCAGCATTTT
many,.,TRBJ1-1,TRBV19,CASSSTLNTEAFF,TGTGCCAGTAGTTCCACACTTAACACTGAAGCTTTCTTT
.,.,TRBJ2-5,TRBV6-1,CASLGPPSGTQYF,TGTGCCAGCCTCGGCCCTCCAAGTGGAACCCAGTACTTC
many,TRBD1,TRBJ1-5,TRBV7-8,CASSLQRQGDQPQHF,TGTGCCAGCAGCTTACAAAGACAGGGGGACCAGCCCCAGCATTTT
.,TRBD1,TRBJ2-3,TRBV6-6,CASSGQGTDTQYF,TGTGCCAGCAGCGGACAGGGGACAGATACGCAGTATTTT
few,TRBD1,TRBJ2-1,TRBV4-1,CASMSRDRLINEQFF,TGCGCCAGCATGTCCCGGGACAGGCTAATCAATGAGCAGTTCTTC
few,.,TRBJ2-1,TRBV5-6,CASSLGGWSYNEQFF,TGTGCCAGCAGCTTGGGTGGGTGGTCCTACAATGAGCAGTTCTTC
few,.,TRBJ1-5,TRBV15,CATSTRANQPQHF,TGTGCCACCAGCACCAGGGCCAATCAGCCCCAGCATTTT
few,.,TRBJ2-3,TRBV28,CASSLMDPDTQYF,TGTGCCAGCAGTTTAATGGACCCAGATACGCAGTATTTT
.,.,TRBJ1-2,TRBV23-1,CASSLNRYGYTF,TGCGCCAGCAGTCTCAATAGATATGGCTACACCTTC
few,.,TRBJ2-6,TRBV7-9,CASSLEFGLLSGANVLTF,TGTGCCAGCAGCTTAGAATTTGGACTGCTCTCTGGGGCCAACGTCCTGACTTTC
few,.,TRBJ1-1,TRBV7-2,CASSLGWGWGNTEAFF,TGTGCCAGCAGCTTAGGGTGGGGTTGGGGGAACACTGAAGCTTTCTTT
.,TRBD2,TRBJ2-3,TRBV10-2,CASSEWTSGTDTQYF,TGCGCCAGCAGCGAGTGGACTAGCGGCACAGATACGCAGTATTTT
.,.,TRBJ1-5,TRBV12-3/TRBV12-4,CASSPFGLEGNQPQHF,TGTGCCAGCAGTCCCTTCGGACTTGAGGGCAATCAGCCCCAGCATTTT
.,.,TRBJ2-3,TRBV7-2,CASSLVGGQAITDTQYF,TGTGCCAGCAGCTTAGTGGGAGGACAGGCGATCACAGATACGCAGTATTTT
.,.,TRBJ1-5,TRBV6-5,CASSLSQPQHF,TGTGCCAGCAGTTTGAGCCAGCCCCAGCATTTT
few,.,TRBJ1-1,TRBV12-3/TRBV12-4,CASSPLGTEAFF,TGTGCCAGCAGTCCACTGGGCACTGAAGCTTTCTTT
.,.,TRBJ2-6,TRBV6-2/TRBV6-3,CASSYGFGANVLTF,TGTGCCAGCAGTTACGGGTTCGGGGCCAACGTCCTGACTTTC
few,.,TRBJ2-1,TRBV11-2,CASSPRGEQFF,TGTGCCAGCAGCCCTAGGGGGGAGCAGTTCTTC
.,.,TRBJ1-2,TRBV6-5,CASSYSGYYGYTF,TGTGCCAGCAGTTACTCAGGGTACTATGGCTACACCTTC
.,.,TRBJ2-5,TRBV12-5,CASAPNVAQETQYF,TGTGCTAGTGCCCCTAACGTCGCCCAAGAGACCCAGTACTTC
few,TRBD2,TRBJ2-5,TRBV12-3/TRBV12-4,CASRATSGQETQYF,TGTGCCAGCAGGGCGACTAGCGGGCAAGAGACCCAGTACTTC
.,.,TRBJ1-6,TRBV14,CASSQEGRYYNSPLHF,TGTGCCAGCAGCCAAGAAGGGCGATACTATAATTCACCCCTCCACTTT
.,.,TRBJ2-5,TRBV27,CASSLSGWLQETQYF,TGTGCCAGCAGTTTATCTGGGTGGCTCCAAGAGACCCAGTACTTC
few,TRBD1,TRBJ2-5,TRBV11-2,CASSPLGQGISETQYF,TGTGCCAGCAGCCCCCTCGGACAGGGAATATCGGAGACCCAGTACTTC
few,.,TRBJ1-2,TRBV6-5,CASSFGKYDYGYTF,TGTGCCAGCAGTTTTGGGAAGTATGACTATGGCTACACCTTC
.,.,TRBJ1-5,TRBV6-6,CASSYPGNQPQHF,TGTGCCAGCAGTTATCCCGGCAATCAGCCCCAGCATTTT